Each of the 31 T cell receptor beta chains below was sequenced from the same sample in a study of OX40 agonist ivuxolimab in advanced cancers. The library was obtained by the immunoSEQ multiplex PCR assay. Here the immuneACCESS table is served through TCRdb, limited to in-frame sequences with V and J called. Missing clones are a known gap in these copies; in checked studies unresolved V genes cover under half, and the rest lacks a known reason. This sample gives under 55,000 clones in total; roughly nine tenths of them show up just once. Of the sample, less than 7% is held by the ten largest clones. The sequencing used CD4+ or CD8+ T cells sorted from blood, collected in a trial of the OX40 agonist ivuxolimab. The receptors originated from an adult with an advanced solid tumor such as melanoma, head and neck, liver or kidney cancer.

V and J are TRBV7-2 and TRBJ1-6; D is unclear. Germline loops: CDR1 SGHTA, CDR2 FQGNSA. V lost 5 bases, J lost 9 bases, and 17 bases lay in between. The CDR3 extends over 15 amino acids. CDR3 loop: CASSRPGYIISPLHF. The CDR3 nucleotides are TGTGCCAGCAGCCGGCCGGGGTACATTATTTCACCCCTCCACTTT.

The rearrangement joins TRBV9 to TRBJ2-3; 12 nucleotides agree with TRBD2. The CDR3 extends over 17 amino acids. In germline, CDR1 is SGDLS, CDR2 YYNGEE. Trimming at V came to 0 bases and at J to 3 bases, leaving 5 bases not matched to a gene. The CDR3 nucleotides read TGTGCCAGCAGCGTAGACCTAGCGGGGGGGCCAACAGATACGCAGTATTTT. Protein product: CASSVDLAGGPTDTQYF.

V usage is TRBV19 and J usage is TRBJ2-2; maybe TRBD1 (6 bases). Germline V gene lookup returns CDR1 LNHDA and CDR2 SQIVND (reference sequence). This CDR3 is 14 amino acids long. V was pared by 3 bases and J by 6 bases, with 11 bases between. CDR3 protein: CASSINRAPGELFF. The CDR3 coding sequence is TGTGCCAGTAGTATTAACAGGGCTCCCGGGGAGCTGTTTTTT.

This clone has a single count. This chain joins TRBV5-6 and TRBJ1-5; D not certain. This CDR3 comprises 13 residues. Germline CDR1 is SGHDT and CDR2 is YYEEEE. V was cut by 0 bases and J by 4 bases, with 5 bases left in between. This chain's CDR3 is CASSLGLNQPQHF. In nucleotides, the CDR3 is TGTGCCAGCAGCTTGGGACTTAATCAGCCCCAGCATTTT.

The J gene is TRBJ1-1, the V gene TRBV27; D is uncertain. Trimming took 6 bases from V and 3 from J, leaving 14 bases between them. The CDR3 covers 14 residues. The germline V gene encodes CDR1 MNHEY and CDR2 SMNVEV (reference sequence). CDR3 in amino acids: CASSPSQTDTEAFF. As DNA, the CDR3 is TGTGCCAGCAGCCCCTCTCAAACGGACACTGAAGCTTTCTTT.

This chain joins TRBV9 and TRBJ1-2; TRBD1 is a possible D gene (6 bases). The V and J ends lost 5 bases and 3 bases respectively, with 11 bases between them. This CDR3 has 13 residues. Per the germline V gene, CDR1 is SGDLS and CDR2 is YYNGEE. The CDR3 coding sequence is TGTGCCAGCAGGGGGGGCCTTCACTATGGCTACACCTTC. This codes for CASRGGLHYGYTF.

The chain carries TRBV5-1 and TRBJ1-1; 7 nucleotides line up with TRBD1. The germline V gene has CDR1 SGHRS and CDR2 YFSETQ. CDR3 size: 14 residues. Trimming cost V 6 bases and J 1 base; bases outside gene matches: 6. CDR3 loop: CASTMGQRNTEAFF. CDR3 in DNA: TGCGCCAGCACTATGGGACAGCGGAACACTGAAGCTTTCTTT.

CDR3 amino acids: CASSYGQGSSYNEQFF. Here the CDR3 DNA reads TGCGCCAGCAGTTACGGACAGGGTAGCTCCTACAATGAGCAGTTCTTC. V gene TRBV5-1 combines with J gene TRBJ2-1, with 8 nucleotides matching TRBD1. J gave up 0 bases and V 5 bases, and 7 bases lay outside the gene matches. This CDR3 is built from 16 residues. Germline CDR1 and CDR2: SGHRS and YFSETQ.

The V gene is TRBV7-6, the J gene TRBJ2-5; D possibly corresponds to TRBD2 (5 bases). There are 13 residues in the CDR3. With 3 bases removed from V and 5 bases from J, the gap between germline ends came to 10 bases. In germline, CDR1 is SGHVS, CDR2 FNYEAQ. The CDR3 region has the DNA TGTGCCAGCAGCTTGGCGGGTCCTGAGACCCAGTACTTC. Protein product: CASSLAGPETQYF. The whole variable domain, filled in from reference TRBV7-6 and TRBJ2-5, reads GAGVSQSPRYKVTKRGQDVALRCDPISGHVSLYWYRQALGQGPEFLTYFNYEAQQDKSGLPNDRFSAERPEGSISTLTIQRTEQRDSAMYRCASSLAGPETQYFGPGTRLLVL.

Here the CDR3 reads CASSQSTGTALGETQYF. CDR3 coding DNA: TGTGCCAGCAGCCAATCTACCGGGACAGCTCTAGGGGAGACCCAGTACTTC. V is TRBV4-2 and J is TRBJ2-5, with 7 nucleotides matching TRBD1. The V and J ends lost 2 bases and 5 bases, in that order; junction bases with no gene match: 14. The CDR3 sequence is 17 residues long. In germline, CDR1 is LGHNA, CDR2 YNFKEQ.

CDR3: CASTWSRGNSPLHF. CDR3 coding DNA: TGTGCCAGCACCTGGAGCAGGGGTAATTCACCCCTCCACTTT. The V and J genes are TRBV6-5 and TRBJ1-6; D is perhaps TRBD1 (6 bases). CDR3 length: 14 amino acids. Germline values: CDR1 MNHEY, CDR2 SVGAGI. The V end lost 7 bases, the J end lost 6 bases, and 13 bases lay between the germline ends.

The chain carries TRBV5-1 and TRBJ1-2, with no clear D. The CDR3 spans 12 residues. Trimming shortened V by 3 bases and J by 7 bases, and 10 bases separated the two germline ends. Germline values: CDR1 SGHRS, CDR2 YFSETQ. CDR3 DNA: TGCGCCAGCAGCTCCGGTGGGGTTGGCTACACCTTC. Amino acids: CASSSGGVGYTF. Based on the CDR3 plus reference TRBV5-1 and TRBJ1-2, the full variable domain is KAGVTQTPRYLIKTRGQQVTLSCSPISGHRSVSWYQQTPGQGLQFLFEYFSETQRNKGNFPGRFSGRQFSNSRSEMNVSTLELGDSALYLCASSSGGVGYTFGSGTRLTVV.

The CDR3 coding sequence is TGCAGCGCCAAAACAGGGTTGATAGAGACCCAGTACTTC. As protein: CSAKTGLIETQYF. V usage is TRBV29-1 and J usage is TRBJ2-5, with D possibly TRBD1 on 6 matching bases. Germline CDR1 is SQVTM and CDR2 is ANQGSEA. The length of the CDR3 is 13 residues. V lost 7 bases, J lost 4 bases, and 16 bases lay in between.

This chain uses TRBV12-5 with TRBJ2-3; 8 positions match TRBD1. The CDR3 sequence is 15 residues long. The germline V gene has CDR1 LGHNT and CDR2 FRNRAP. The V gene end was trimmed by 1 base and the J gene end by 2 bases; junction bases not matched to a gene: 2. In DNA form, the CDR3 reads TGTGCTAGTGGTTTGGGGACAGGGACCACAGATACGCAGTATTTT. Protein product: CASGLGTGTTDTQYF.

The chain links TRBV25-1 to TRBJ2-1; D not resolved. The CDR3 runs 11 residues. Germline-derived CDR1 and CDR2 are MGHDK and SYGVNS. Trimming removed 6 bases from V and 10 bases from J, with 10 bases in between. The DNA of the CDR3 is TGTGCCAGCAGGGACCGGACCGAGCAGTTCTTC. Translating gives CASRDRTEQFF.

The CDR3 DNA is TGTGCCAGCAGCCGGGACACATCACCCCTCCACTTT. It is translated as CASSRDTSPLHF. The J gene is TRBJ1-6, the V gene TRBV7-5; the DNA was not compared with TRBD1, the D call given in the table. TRBV7-5 counts as a pseudogene. The CDR3 length is 12 residues.

The J gene is TRBJ2-3, the V gene TRBV6-6; unclear D gene. The germline V and J ends were trimmed by 6 bases and 6 bases, with 7 bases remaining between them. The CDR3 runs to 11 residues. Looked up from germline, CDR1 is MNHNY and CDR2 is SVGAGI (reference sequence). The CDR3 loop is CASSVEDTQYF. As DNA, the CDR3 is TGTGCCAGCAGCGTCGAGGATACGCAGTATTTT.

This chain connects TRBV10-1 to TRBJ1-6, with D unclear. Germline-derived CDR1 and CDR2 are WNHNN and SYGVQD (reference sequence). V was pared by 4 bases and J by 5 bases, with 3 bases between. This CDR3 has 12 amino acids. Written as DNA, the CDR3 is TGCGCCAGCAGTGTTAATAATTCACCCCTCCACTTT. Its translation is CASSVNNSPLHF.

V and J are TRBV11-2 and TRBJ2-5; the match to TRBD1 covers 9 bases. This CDR3 comprises 15 residues. The trim removed 2 bases at V and 4 bases at J, leaving 5 bases unmatched. CDR1 is SGHAT and CDR2 is FQNNGV in the germline V gene. The CDR3, as DNA: TGTGCCAGCAGCTTACCGGGACAGGGCTCAGAGACCCAGTACTTC. It translates to CASSLPGQGSETQYF.

The rearrangement links TRBV7-2 to TRBJ1-1; 8 nucleotides align to TRBD1. CDR3 length: 13 residues. After removal of 4 bases from V and 7 bases from J, the junction contained 5 bases not matched to a gene. CDR1 is SGHTA, CDR2 FQGNSA, per germline. The CDR3 protein is CASSSTTGGEAFF. The CDR3 nucleotides read TGTGCCAGCAGCTCCACCACAGGGGGTGAAGCTTTCTTT.

This clone was recorded a few times. V is TRBV30 and J is TRBJ1-1, with a weak D call TRBD1 (6 bases). CDR3 length equals 12 residues. Trimming pared 7 bases from V and 4 bases from J, leaving 13 bases between. The germline CDR1 and CDR2 sequences are GTSNPN and SVGIG (reference sequence). The CDR3 spells CALGRGVTEAFF. CDR3 in DNA: TGTGCCTTGGGGAGGGGGGTCACTGAAGCTTTCTTT.

The V gene is TRBV5-3, the J gene TRBJ2-7, with TRBD2 identical over 11 bases. TRBV5-3 is identified as an open reading frame with a role that is uncertain. V lost 8 bases and J lost 3; bases outside the gene matches: 10. The CDR3 is 15 residues long. Written as DNA, the CDR3 is TGTGCCAGCTACACGACCGGGACTAGCGGCTACGAGCAGTACTTC. Translated, it gives CASYTTGTSGYEQYF.

This clone has a handful of counts. The rearrangement joins TRBV30 to TRBJ1-5, with TRBD1 matching 11 bases. CDR1 GTSNPN and CDR2 SVGIG come from the germline V gene (reference sequence). This CDR3 spans 18 amino acids. V lost 2 bases and J lost 0; bases outside the gene matches: 9. The CDR3 is CAWSSGTGGPFSNQPQHF. CDR3 nucleotide sequence: TGTGCCTGGAGTTCCGGGACAGGGGGACCATTTAGCAATCAGCCCCAGCATTTT.

The chain has TRBV2 and TRBJ1-5, with TRBD1 matching over 9 bases. The V and J ends lost 5 bases and 4 bases, in that order; junction bases with no gene match: 6. This CDR3 has 15 residues. Per germline, CDR1 SNHLY and CDR2 FYNNEI. The CDR3 is CASSRSDRGNQPQHF. CDR3 DNA sequence: TGTGCCAGCAGTCGATCAGACAGGGGGAATCAGCCCCAGCATTTT.

The chain employs TRBV19 and TRBJ1-4; 9 bases map to TRBD1. CDR1 LNHDA and CDR2 SQIVND come from the germline V gene (reference sequence). J was trimmed by 11 bases and V by 3 bases; bases with no gene match: 7. This CDR3 has 14 residues. CDR3 in amino acids: CASSIEGQGRKLFF. The CDR3 DNA sequence: TGTGCCAGTAGTATTGAGGGACAGGGACGGAAACTGTTTTTT.

This clone appeared a single time. This sequence joins TRBV27 and TRBJ2-5, with 8 bases that match TRBD1. CDR3 length: 13 residues. Trimming at V came to 6 bases and at J to 5 bases, leaving 5 bases not matched to a gene. CDR1 is MNHEY and CDR2 is SMNVEV in the germline V gene (reference sequence). Written as DNA, the CDR3 is TGTGCCAGCAGACAGGGGGTGCGGGAGACCCAGTACTTC. It is translated as CASRQGVRETQYF.

The CDR3 reads CASSLKAWETQYF. CDR3 nucleotide sequence: TGTGCCAGCAGCTTAAAGGCATGGGAGACCCAGTACTTC. The chain carries TRBV7-3 and TRBJ2-5, with D uncertain. The CDR3 totals 13 residues. V was cut by 1 base and J by 5 bases, with 8 bases left in between. Germline V gives CDR1 SGHTA, CDR2 FQGTGA.

This chain connects TRBV5-1 to TRBJ1-3, with TRBD1 as a possible D gene (6 bases). V was clipped by 4 bases and J by 4 bases, with 12 bases between them. This CDR3 has 14 residues. CDR1 is SGHRS and CDR2 is YFSETQ in the germline V gene. The CDR3 region has the DNA TGCGCCAGCAGCAGCGGGACACCCGGAAACACCATATATTTT. This encodes CASSSGTPGNTIYF.

The V call is TRBV7-9, the J call TRBJ1-4; D is unclear. The V gene's germline CDR1 is SEHNR and CDR2 FQNEAQ (reference sequence). V lost 0 bases and J 7 bases, leaving 6 bases between the germline ends. The CDR3 contains 13 residues. The CDR3: CASSLASVEKLFF. In DNA, the CDR3 is TGTGCCAGCAGCTTAGCGTCCGTTGAAAAACTGTTTTTT.

V gene TRBV6-6 combines with J gene TRBJ1-3, with 7 nucleotides matching TRBD1. V lost 5 bases, J lost 0 bases, and 4 bases stayed unmatched. In germline, CDR1 is MNHNY, CDR2 SVGAGI (reference sequence). The CDR3 spans 15 residues. The CDR3 nucleotides are TGTGCCAGCAGTCACAGGGGCGACTCTGGAAACACCATATATTTT. Translated, it gives CASSHRGDSGNTIYF.

This clone is a singleton in its sample. The rearrangement joins TRBV6-1 to TRBJ1-2, with D tentatively TRBD1 (5 bases). The CDR3 sequence is 15 residues long. Per the germline V gene, CDR1 is MNHNS and CDR2 is SASEGT. The V and J ends lost 7 bases and 4 bases respectively, with 19 bases between them. The CDR3 DNA reads TGTGCCAGCATACTGGGGCCATTAGGTTCCTATGGCTACACCTTC. It encodes CASILGPLGSYGYTF.